This passage covers 19 T cell receptor beta chains from one sample sequenced in a study of beta chain features in type 1 diabetes listed by TCRdb under 2018. Broad study findings and their caveats: A moderate but significant shortening of TCRB CDR3 length was observed in type 1 diabetes patients in all four CD4+ subsets.

No antigen has been assigned to these receptors. The library was produced with the immunoSEQ multiplex PCR assay. All of the isolated RNA was reverse transcribed with the High Capacity cDNA Reverse Transcription Kit, so expressed TCRB transcripts were sequenced. This is the immuneACCESS table as TCRdb keeps it, with only in-frame sequences that have V and J called. A part of the clones is gone; compared with another copy, unresolved V genes explain less than half, and the rest is unexplained. This sample lists more than 250,000 clones; 14% were detected once. Of the sample, roughly 0.018% is held by the ten largest clones. Sequencing was carried out using naive CD4+ T cells from blood. The sample's cell subset or site label is to be understood as: true naive CD4+ T cells. These receptor sequences come from a man in his thirties or forties with type 1 diabetes.

The rearrangement uses TRBV7-9 and TRBJ2-7; TRBD2 matches at 11 bases. The V gene end was trimmed by 8 bases and the J gene end by 6 bases; junction bases not matched to a gene: 15. The CDR3 has 16 amino acids. The V gene's germline CDR1 is SEHNR and CDR2 FQNEAQ (reference sequence). DNA of the CDR3: TGTGCCAGCGGGCTAGCGGGAGGAGTCGTCGGATCCGAGCAGTACTTC. Its translation is CASGLAGGVVGSEQYF.

J is TRBJ1-2 and V is TRBV9; D may be TRBD1 (6 bases). CDR3 size: 14 residues. Trimming took off 4 bases at V and 9 bases at J, with 19 bases between the two ends. The germline V gene has CDR1 SGDLS and CDR2 YYNGEE. The CDR3 bases are TGTGCCAGCAGCCCATCCGGGGCGGGGGCGAGCTACACCTTC. Translating it yields CASSPSGAGASYTF. Supplemented by reference TRBV9 and TRBJ1-2, the full variable domain reads DSGVTQTPKHLITATGQRVTLRCSPRSGDLSVYWYQQSLDQGLQFLIQYYNGEERAKGNILERFSAQQFPDLHSELNLSSLELGDSALYFCASSPSGAGASYTFGSGTRLTVV.

To note about this clone: One junction end disagrees with the germline gene, perhaps due to a read error. This rearrangement joins TRBV7-9 to TRBJ2-3; TRBD2 matches 11 bases. Per the germline V gene, CDR1 is SEHNR and CDR2 is FQNEAQ (reference sequence). The CDR3 totals 16 residues. The CDR3, as DNA: TGCGCCAGCAGCCGGAATCTAGCGGGAGGTACAGATACGCAGTATTTT. It specifies CASSRNLAGGTDTQYF.

The CDR3 region is CASSARLTGELFF. DNA of the CDR3: TGTGCCAGCAGTGCGCGATTAACCGGGGAGCTGTTTTTT. The rearrangement uses TRBV2 and TRBJ2-2; D is undetermined. Between the trimmed V and J ends, which lost 4 bases and 5 bases, there was a span of 8 bases. Germline CDR1 and CDR2: SNHLY and FYNNEI. This CDR3 has 13 amino acids.

This clone occurred a few times. CDR3 DNA sequence: TGCGCCAGCAGCATGACTAGCGGGAGTTACGAGCAGTACTTC. Amino acid sequence: CASSMTSGSYEQYF. The rearrangement links TRBV5-1 to TRBJ2-7; 12 bases agree with TRBD2. The CDR3 loop spans 14 amino acids. With V trimmed by 4 bases and J by 4 bases, 3 bases remained unmatched. The germline V gene has CDR1 SGHRS and CDR2 YFSETQ.

This clone has only a few counts. The chain has TRBV11-2 and TRBJ2-7, with a possible D match to TRBD1 (5 bases). This CDR3 has 16 residues. The V gene lost 1 base and the J gene lost 3 bases, with 16 bases spanning the gap. CDR1 and CDR2 (germline): SGHAT, FQNNGV. CDR3 residues: CASSLVVGAGIYEQYF. The CDR3 DNA sequence: TGTGCCAGCAGCTTAGTAGTCGGCGCAGGGATCTACGAGCAGTACTTC.

The V and J genes are TRBV7-8 and TRBJ2-5, with D possibly TRBD2 on 7 matching bases. Trimming cost V 5 bases and J 5 bases, with 21 bases left between them. Germline V gene data show CDR1 as SGHVS and CDR2 as FQNEAQ. This CDR3 is built from 16 residues. The CDR3: CASSPRAGAGGETQYF. The CDR3 bases are TGTGCCAGCAGCCCTAGGGCGGGGGCAGGAGGGGAGACCCAGTACTTC.

This chain connects TRBV9 to TRBJ2-1; the D is unclear. The length of the CDR3 is 16 residues. V was shortened by 4 bases and J by 0 bases, with 14 bases between the two germline ends. Germline V gives CDR1 SGDLS, CDR2 YYNGEE. CDR3 loop: CASSPRHSSSYNEQFF. In DNA, the CDR3 is TGTGCCAGCAGCCCGAGACATTCGAGCTCCTACAATGAGCAGTTCTTC.

This rearrangement joins TRBV9 to TRBJ1-2; 9 bases match TRBD1. The germline V gene has CDR1 SGDLS and CDR2 YYNGEE. V dropped 4 bases and J dropped 7; count of bases not matched to a gene: 8. The CDR3 is 14 amino acids. CDR3 sequence (DNA): TGTGCCAGCAGCCCCGGGACAGGGAGGACTGGCTACACCTTC. Translating it yields CASSPGTGRTGYTF.

Note on this clone: In the same sample, other DNA sequences code for this CDR3. The chain recombines TRBV5-1 with TRBJ1-1, with 7 bases matching TRBD1. Germline V gene data show CDR1 as SGHRS and CDR2 as YFSETQ. This CDR3 region has 14 residues. V lost 5 bases, J lost 2 bases, and 6 bases stayed unmatched. Here the CDR3 DNA reads TGCGCCAGCAGTCCTACAGGGGTCAACACTGAAGCTTTCTTT. The encoded protein is CASSPTGVNTEAFF.

The V and J genes are TRBV5-4 and TRBJ2-2; tentatively, D is TRBD2 (5 bases). Germline lookup yields CDR1 SGHNT and CDR2 YYREEE (reference sequence). This CDR3 is 15 amino acids long. V shed 3 bases and J shed 0 bases, with 9 bases lying between them. The CDR3, as DNA: TGTGCCAGCAGCTCCCGGACTTCGAACACCGGGGAGCTGTTTTTT. Translation gives CASSSRTSNTGELFF.

This clone occurred a few times. The chain couples TRBV5-4 to TRBJ2-5; 7 bases line up with TRBD1. With V trimmed by 0 bases and J by 3 bases, 2 bases remained unmatched. Looked up from germline, CDR1 is SGHNT and CDR2 is YYREEE (reference sequence). The CDR3 has 14 residues. CDR3 in amino acids: CASSLGGTEETQYF. In DNA form, the CDR3 reads TGTGCCAGCAGCTTGGGGGGGACAGAAGAGACCCAGTACTTC.

This clone has just a few counts. V usage is TRBV29-1 and J usage is TRBJ2-1; TRBD2 aligns across 12 bases. CDR3 size: 15 residues. V was clipped by 4 bases and J by 5 bases; unmatched bases: 6. Germline V gene data show CDR1 as SQVTM and CDR2 as ANQGSEA. The CDR3 reads CSVGETSGGNNEQFF. As DNA, the CDR3 is TGCAGCGTTGGAGAGACTAGCGGGGGTAACAATGAGCAGTTCTTC.

The rearrangement links TRBV30 to TRBJ1-1; 9 bases map to TRBD1. Germline CDR1 GTSNPN, CDR2 SVGIG (reference sequence). This CDR3 is built from 14 residues. J gave up 2 bases and V 2 bases, and 3 bases lay outside the gene matches. CDR3 in DNA: TGTGCCTGGAGTAAGGGACAGGGAAACACTGAAGCTTTCTTT. The encoded protein is CAWSKGQGNTEAFF.

The chain is built from TRBV5-4 and TRBJ2-5; no firm D call. CDR1 and CDR2 from the germline V gene are SGHNT and YYREEE (reference sequence). The germline V and J ends were trimmed by 4 bases and 5 bases, with 12 bases remaining between them. The CDR3 totals 13 residues. CDR3 DNA sequence: TGTGCCAGCAGCCAAGATGATCGGGAGACCCAGTACTTC. Residues: CASSQDDRETQYF.

This clone has just a few counts. V usage is TRBV5-1 and J usage is TRBJ2-7; the match to TRBD2 covers 11 bases. Germline V gene data show CDR1 as SGHRS and CDR2 as YFSETQ. With 1 base clipped from V and 1 base from J, the junction kept 10 bases outside the gene matches. The CDR3 contains 18 residues. The CDR3 is CASSLLPLAGGTSYEQYF. The CDR3 coding sequence is TGCGCCAGCAGCTTGTTGCCTCTAGCGGGAGGAACTTCCTACGAGCAGTACTTC.

The chain uses TRBV20-1 and TRBJ1-1, with 7 bases that match TRBD1. Trimming cost V 5 bases and J 11 bases; bases outside gene matches: 8. This CDR3 spans 11 amino acids. Germline assignment: CDR1 DFQATT and CDR2 SNEGSKA (reference sequence). CDR3 protein: CSAVGGLEAFF. DNA of the CDR3: TGCAGTGCTGTAGGGGGCTTGGAGGCTTTCTTT.

Concerning this clone itself: In the same sample, other DNA sequences code for this CDR3. V usage is TRBV6-5 and J usage is TRBJ1-5; D not certain. The germline CDR1 and CDR2 sequences are MNHEY and SVGAGI. With 3 bases removed from V and 4 bases from J, the gap between germline ends came to 7 bases. The CDR3 is made up of 13 amino acids. The CDR3: CASSYEGNQPQHF. CDR3 in DNA: TGTGCCAGCAGTTATGAGGGAAATCAGCCCCAGCATTTT.

The rearrangement links TRBV18 to TRBJ1-5; D might be TRBD1 (6 bases). Trimming cost V 3 bases and J 2 bases, with 14 bases left between them. From germline, CDR1 is KGHSH and CDR2 LQKENI. The CDR3 has 16 residues. CDR3 nucleotide sequence: TGTGCCAGCTCACCCCGACAGGCCCGGGGCAATCAGCCCCAGCATTTT. Protein product: CASSPRQARGNQPQHF.